The table lists the clone carrying this T cell receptor beta chain with a count of one. Its matching antigen is unknown. The data originate from a study of cytomegalovirus exposure and HLA in healthy donors. Study outcomes and limitations: A link between a missense DCLRE1C variant and TCR beta V- and J-gene trimming emerged from a later analysis. A later analysis found TCR association rates differed by HLA locus, highest for DRB1 and lowest for HLA-C.

The ends lost 5 bases at V and 2 bases at J; junction bases unmatched: 10. Germline V lookup: CDR1 LNHDA, CDR2 SQIVND (reference sequence). CDR3 size: 17 residues. Primers: 60 Vbeta forward and 13 Jbeta reverse. Sequencing used immunoSEQ multiplex PCR; TCRdb keeps in-frame clones, though not all of them. Of 200,000 to 250,000 clones in the sample, 82% are singletons; the top ten hold 5.4%. Input material: PBMCs. This sequence originates from a woman aged 40 to 49 in good health and CMV-seropositive. The chain recombines TRBV19 with TRBJ1-5; TRBD1 matches at 9 bases. The CDR3 loop reads CASSGDRVSHGNQPQHF. In nucleotides, the CDR3 is TGTGCCAGTAGTGGGGACAGGGTTTCACATGGCAATCAGCCCCAGCATTTT.